These 11 T cell receptor beta chains were sequenced from one sample in a study of CD8 T cells in Susac syndrome. When the RNA was reverse transcribed, random hexamers were used with an input of roughly 0.45 to 1 ug. TCRdb recomputed calls from the immunoSEQ multiplex PCR reads with MiXCR, one row per CDR3 protein. The table shows about 140,000 distinct CDR3 sequences, with more than 85% occurring only once. Sequenced: CD4+ T cells from PBMCs. The source of these receptors is a human donor with Susac syndrome.

The genes are TRBV4-3 and TRBJ2-2; perhaps TRBD1 as D (6 bases). This CDR3 contains 16 residues. V was pared by 6 bases and J by 5 bases, with 19 bases between. Per the germline V gene, CDR1 is LGHNA and CDR2 is YSLEER. The CDR3 nucleotides read TGCGCCAGCAGTTCCGGACAGCGACCATCAACCGGGGAGCTGTTTTTT. This codes for CASSSGQRPSTGELFF.

CDR3 nucleotide sequence: TGTGCCAGCAGCTCGACAGGGAGGGGGTACGGCTACACCTTC. This gives the protein CASSSTGRGYGYTF. This sequence joins TRBV7-9 and TRBJ1-2; 7 positions match TRBD1. V dropped 4 bases and J dropped 8; count of bases not matched to a gene: 10. Germline V lookup: CDR1 SEHNR, CDR2 FQNEAQ (reference sequence). This CDR3 has 14 residues.

The chain recombines TRBV5-1 with TRBJ2-1; the D gene is possibly TRBD1 (5 bases). Per germline, CDR1 SGHRS and CDR2 YFSETQ. CDR3 length: 14 amino acids. Trimming shortened V by 0 bases and J by 3 bases, and 7 bases separated the two germline ends. The CDR3 reads CASSLEQVYNEQFF. In nucleotides, the CDR3 is TGCGCCAGCAGCTTGGAACAGGTCTACAATGAGCAGTTCTTC.

The chain employs TRBV9 and TRBJ2-3; 8 bases fit TRBD2. The CDR3 length is 17 residues. V was pared by 0 bases and J by 4 bases, with 10 bases of the junction left unmatched. Germline CDR1 reads SGDLS; CDR2 reads YYNGEE. CDR3 coding DNA: TGTGCCAGCAGCGTAGCTGCGGGGACTAGTCTCTCAGATACGCAGTATTTT. It yields the protein CASSVAAGTSLSDTQYF.

The rearrangement links TRBV5-1 to TRBJ1-1; 7 bases match TRBD1. J was trimmed by 2 bases and V by 0 bases; bases with no gene match: 7. Germline lookup yields CDR1 SGHRS and CDR2 YFSETQ. CDR3 length: 16 amino acids. CDR3: CASSLEGQRGNTEAFF. The DNA of the CDR3 is TGCGCCAGCAGCTTGGAGGGACAGCGGGGCAACACTGAAGCTTTCTTT. Full variable domain (remainder filled in from reference TRBV5-1 and TRBJ1-1): KAGVTQTPRYLIKTRGQQVTLSCSPISGHRSVSWYQQTPGQGLQFLFEYFSETQRNKGNFPGRFSGRQFSNSRSEMNVSTLELGDSALYLCASSLEGQRGNTEAFFGQGTRLTVV.

This chain joins TRBV3-1 and TRBJ2-3; D remains unclear. Germline assignment: CDR1 LGHDT and CDR2 YNNKEL (reference sequence). The CDR3 has 16 residues. Trimming removed 3 bases at V and 1 base at J, with 14 bases between. CDR3 DNA sequence: TGTGCCAGCAGCCAGACGCTGGCAGCCCGCACAGATACGCAGTATTTT. Its protein is CASSQTLAARTDTQYF.

The table lists this clonotype with a few counts. V is TRBV6-1 and J is TRBJ2-5, with D possibly TRBD1 on 6 matching bases. Germline-derived CDR1 and CDR2 are MNHNS and SASEGT. The CDR3 sequence is 12 residues long. Trimming removed 4 bases from V and 7 bases from J, with 10 bases in between. The CDR3 bases are TGTGCCAGCAGTGGACAGGTTTGGACCCAGTACTTC. Protein sequence: CASSGQVWTQYF.

The chain combines TRBV29-1 with TRBJ2-5; D not certain. V was cut by 6 bases and J by 5 bases, with 7 bases left in between. CDR1 is SQVTM, CDR2 ANQGSEA, per germline. The CDR3 is 10 amino acids. The CDR3 coding sequence is TGCAGCGTATTCCGGGAGACCCAGTACTTC. This translates into CSVFRETQYF. Variable domain in full (rest from reference TRBV29-1 and TRBJ2-5): SAVISQKPSRDICQRGTSLTIQCQVDSQVTMMFWYRQQPGQSLTLIATANQGSEATYESGFVIDKFPISRPNLTFSTLTVSNMSPEDSSIYLCSVFRETQYFGPGTRLLVL.

The J gene is TRBJ1-2, the V gene TRBV14; D is ambiguous. The CDR3 has 13 residues. The germline CDR1 and CDR2 sequences are SGHDN and FVKESK. Trimming pared 2 bases from V and 5 bases from J, leaving 9 bases between. The CDR3 here is CASSQSSGYGYTF. The CDR3, as DNA: TGTGCCAGCAGCCAATCGTCAGGTTATGGCTACACCTTC. Drawing the rest from reference TRBV14 and TRBJ1-2, the complete variable domain is EAGVTQFPSHSVIEKGQTVTLRCDPISGHDNLYWYRRVMGKEIKFLLHFVKESKQDESGMPNNRFLAERTGGTYSTLKVQPAELEDSGVYFCASSQSSGYGYTFGSGTRLTVV.

The rearrangement uses TRBV20-1 and TRBJ2-5, with 8 bases aligning to TRBD1. V shed 5 bases and J 3 bases; nucleotides not matched to a gene: 5. The CDR3 spans 13 residues. The germline CDR1 and CDR2 sequences are DFQATT and SNEGSKA (reference sequence). The CDR3: CSAAQDREETQYF. CDR3 coding DNA: TGCAGTGCTGCCCAGGACAGGGAAGAGACCCAGTACTTC.

This rearrangement joins TRBV20-1 to TRBJ2-7, with D possibly being TRBD1 (6 bases). The V and J ends lost 0 bases and 1 base respectively, with 10 bases between them. Germline V gives CDR1 DFQATT, CDR2 SNEGSKA (reference sequence). The length of the CDR3 is 14 residues. The CDR3 coding sequence is TGCAGTGCTAGAGATCCCGGACAGTCCTACGAGCAGTACTTC. Translating gives CSARDPGQSYEQYF.